A selection of T cell receptor beta chains follows, all from one sample in a study of CD8 T cells in ankylosing spondylitis. TCRdb ran MiXCR on the 5' RACE reads and lists one entry per CDR3 protein. The sample has 100,000 to 150,000 distinct CDR3 sequences, more than 15% seen once. The specimen sequenced was blood, either unsorted or a sorted T cell fraction (not recorded which). These receptors all come from a male donor with ankylosing spondylitis. CDR3s include the opening cysteine and the closing phenylalanine or tryptophan. The D gene is left open where the match is weak. Part of the rows lack a size; the others show once, few, many or a class for expanded clones.

V	D	J	length	size	CDR3	DNA
TRBV20-1	TRBD2	TRBJ2-1	19	.	CSARDPSGSTSGSLDEQFF	TGCAGTGCTAGAGATCCTAGCGGGAGCACTAGCGGGAGTCTGGATGAGCAGTTCTTC
TRBV12-3/TRBV12-4	.	TRBJ1-2	15	.	CASSFSVSPYHGYTF	TGTGCCAGCAGTTTTAGCGTCTCTCCATATCATGGCTACACCTTC
TRBV24-1	TRBD2	TRBJ2-1	17	few	CATSDPVASGSTGEQFF	TGTGCCACCAGTGATCCGGTCGCTAGCGGGAGTACCGGAGAGCAGTTCTTC
TRBV7-6	.	TRBJ1-2	14	.	CASSPVYMDYGYTF	TGTGCCAGCAGCCCAGTGTATATGGACTATGGCTACACCTTC
TRBV20-1	.	TRBJ2-7	13	many	CSAVGDRTYEQYF	TGCAGTGCGGTGGGAGATCGGACCTACGAGCAGTACTTC
TRBV9	.	TRBJ2-7	14	.	CASALGLVNYEQYF	TGTGCCAGCGCCCTCGGGCTAGTGAACTACGAGCAGTACTTC
TRBV29-1	.	TRBJ1-3	11	.	CSVGGANTIYF	TGCAGCGTGGGGGGTGCGAACACCATATATTTT
TRBV9	.	TRBJ2-5	16	.	CASSESGAGTPLTQYF	TGTGCCAGCAGCGAATCGGGAGCCGGGACACCCCTTACCCAGTACTTC
TRBV27	.	TRBJ2-7	15	.	CASSLSLGRTYEQYF	TGTGCCAGCAGTTTATCACTGGGACGGACCTACGAGCAGTACTTC
TRBV12-3/TRBV12-4	.	TRBJ2-7	15	.	CASSPRGGIPPEQYF	TGTGCCAGCAGTCCACGAGGCGGGATTCCCCCCGAGCAGTACTTC
TRBV9	TRBD1	TRBJ2-3	16	.	CASSVTGTASTDTQYF	TGTGCCAGCAGCGTTACCGGGACAGCTAGCACAGATACGCAGTATTTT
TRBV28	TRBD2	TRBJ2-7	14	few	CASEDTSGSYEQYF	TGTGCCAGCGAGGATACTAGCGGCTCCTACGAGCAGTACTTC
TRBV7-8	TRBD2	TRBJ2-4	17	.	CASSPRGLAVAKNIQYF	TGTGCCAGCAGCCCACGAGGACTAGCGGTAGCCAAAAACATTCAGTACTTC
TRBV20-1	TRBD2	TRBJ2-7	16	few	CSARDPSLAGLYEQYF	TGCAGTGCTAGAGACCCCTCACTAGCGGGGCTTTACGAGCAGTACTTC
TRBV29-1	.	TRBJ1-1	15	.	CSAGPREPLNTEAFF	TGCAGCGCAGGACCCAGGGAACCTCTGAACACTGAAGCTTTCTTT
TRBV5-5	TRBD2	TRBJ2-1	15	.	CASSESGRAYNEQFF	TGTGCCAGCAGCGAAAGCGGGAGGGCCTACAATGAGCAGTTCTTC
TRBV28	TRBD2	TRBJ2-3	15	.	CASTFGGTSADTQYF	TGTGCCAGCACCTTTGGTGGGACTAGCGCAGATACGCAGTATTTT
TRBV27	.	TRBJ2-3	12	.	CASSLLGDTQYF	TGTGCCAGCAGTTTATTAGGAGATACGCAGTATTTT
TRBV6-2/TRBV6-3	TRBD2	TRBJ2-7	15	few	CASSWKLAGLLEQYF	TGTGCCAGCAGTTGGAAACTAGCGGGTCTTTTGGAGCAGTACTTC
TRBV4-1	TRBD1	TRBJ2-5	15	few	CASRLGQGIRETQYF	TGCGCCAGCAGACTGGGACAGGGAATCCGAGAGACCCAGTACTTC
TRBV6-1	.	TRBJ2-7	15	.	CASKVVRKGMDEQYF	TGTGCCAGCAAAGTGGTACGTAAGGGAATGGACGAGCAGTACTTC
TRBV6-5	.	TRBJ2-2	15	few	CASSYSALGAGELFF	TGTGCCAGCAGTTACTCGGCACTGGGGGCCGGGGAGCTGTTTTTT
TRBV12-3/TRBV12-4	.	TRBJ2-1	12	.	CASSFGSPEQFF	TGTGCCAGCAGTTTCGGGTCACCAGAGCAGTTCTTC
TRBV27	TRBD2	TRBJ2-7	15	few	CASSLRASGNYEQYF	TGTGCCAGCAGTTTAAGGGCTAGCGGCAACTACGAGCAGTACTTC
TRBV9	TRBD1	TRBJ2-3	14	.	CASSADRGATTQYF	TGTGCCAGCAGCGCGGACAGGGGCGCGACTACGCAGTATTTT
TRBV11-2	.	TRBJ2-1	14	many	CASSLEAESLVQFF	TGTGCCAGCAGCTTAGAGGCAGAGAGTTTGGTGCAGTTCTTC
TRBV6-1	TRBD2	TRBJ2-1	15	once	CASSRTSGRVNEQLF	TGTGCCAGCAGTAGGACTAGCGGGAGGGTCAATGAGCAGTTGTTC
TRBV12-3/TRBV12-4	.	TRBJ2-1	16	few	CASSLFAVQTFHEQFF	TGTGCCAGCAGTTTATTTGCGGTTCAAACCTTTCATGAGCAGTTCTTC
TRBV24-1	.	TRBJ2-7	12	few	CATSDPVGEQYF	TGTGCCACCAGTGACCCGGTCGGCGAGCAGTACTTC
TRBV4-1	.	TRBJ2-5	14	.	CASSPRQTGETQYF	TGCGCCAGCAGCCCCCGACAGACCGGAGAGACCCAGTACTTC
TRBV20-1	TRBD1	TRBJ2-2	16	.	CSASSWDRGIGGELFF	TGCAGTGCCAGCTCCTGGGACAGGGGGATCGGCGGGGAGCTGTTTTTT
TRBV27	.	TRBJ1-1	14	many	CASSSIGHPTEAFF	TGTGCCAGCAGTTCAATCGGACATCCCACTGAAGCTTTCTTT
TRBV6-5	.	TRBJ2-6	14	few	CASSYPGGANVLTF	TGTGCCAGCAGTTACCCAGGTGGGGCCAACGTCCTGACTTTC
TRBV11-2	TRBD1	TRBJ1-6	19	.	CASSSGTGIGSSYNSPLHF	TGTGCCAGCAGCTCCGGGACAGGAATTGGGAGCTCCTATAATTCACCCCTCCACTTT
TRBV9	.	TRBJ2-1	14	few	CASSVDLGNNEQFF	TGTGCCAGCAGCGTAGATCTAGGGAACAATGAGCAGTTCTTC
TRBV7-6	.	TRBJ1-1	14	few	CASSLAVGNEEAFF	TGTGCCAGCAGCTTAGCCGTCGGAAATGAAGAAGCTTTCTTT
TRBV6-2/TRBV6-3	TRBD2	TRBJ2-5	14	.	CASSSGTSWETQYF	TGTGCCAGCAGTTCCGGGACTAGCTGGGAGACCCAGTACTTC
TRBV13	TRBD2	TRBJ2-1	15	.	CASSPPLAVYNEQFF	TGTGCCAGCAGCCCCCCCCTAGCGGTGTACAATGAGCAGTTCTTC
TRBV6-1	TRBD1	TRBJ1-3	15	few	CASSERDSSGNTIYF	TGTGCCAGCAGTGAACGGGACAGCTCTGGAAACACCATATATTTT
TRBV28	TRBD1	TRBJ1-1	16	few	CASSFIQGRGKTEAFF	TGTGCCAGCAGTTTTATACAGGGGAGAGGAAAAACTGAAGCTTTCTTT
TRBV28	TRBD1	TRBJ1-1	15	many	CASRGSGTGNTEAFF	TGTGCCAGCAGGGGCTCCGGGACAGGGAACACTGAAGCTTTCTTT